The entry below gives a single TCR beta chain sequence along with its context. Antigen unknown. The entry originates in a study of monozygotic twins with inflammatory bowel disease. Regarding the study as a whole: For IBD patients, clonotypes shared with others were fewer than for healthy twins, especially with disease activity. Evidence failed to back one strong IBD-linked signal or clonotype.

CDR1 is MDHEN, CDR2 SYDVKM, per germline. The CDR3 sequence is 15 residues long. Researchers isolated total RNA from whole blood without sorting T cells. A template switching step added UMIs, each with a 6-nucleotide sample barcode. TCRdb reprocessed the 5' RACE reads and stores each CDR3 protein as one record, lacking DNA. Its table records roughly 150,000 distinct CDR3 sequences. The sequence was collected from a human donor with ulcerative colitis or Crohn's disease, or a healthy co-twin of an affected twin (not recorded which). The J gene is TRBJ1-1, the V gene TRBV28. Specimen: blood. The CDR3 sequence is CASSGPSRNRTEAFF.